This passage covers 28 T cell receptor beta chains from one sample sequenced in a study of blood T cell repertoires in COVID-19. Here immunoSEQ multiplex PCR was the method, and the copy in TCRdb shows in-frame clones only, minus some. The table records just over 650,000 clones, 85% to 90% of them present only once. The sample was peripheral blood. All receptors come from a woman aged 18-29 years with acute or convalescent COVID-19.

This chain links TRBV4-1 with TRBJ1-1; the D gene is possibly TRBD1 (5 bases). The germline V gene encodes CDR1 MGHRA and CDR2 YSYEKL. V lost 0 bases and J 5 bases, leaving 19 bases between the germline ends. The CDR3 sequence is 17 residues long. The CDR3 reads CASSQDGGGPRMTEAFF. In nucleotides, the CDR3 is TGCGCCAGCAGCCAAGATGGGGGAGGCCCCAGGATGACTGAAGCTTTCTTT.

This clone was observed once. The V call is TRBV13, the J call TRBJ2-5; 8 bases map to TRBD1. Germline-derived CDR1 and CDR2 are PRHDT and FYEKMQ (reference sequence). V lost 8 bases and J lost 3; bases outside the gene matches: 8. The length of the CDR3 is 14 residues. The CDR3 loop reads CASSQDRVKETQYF. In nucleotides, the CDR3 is TGTGCCAGCTCCCAGGACAGGGTGAAAGAGACCCAGTACTTC.

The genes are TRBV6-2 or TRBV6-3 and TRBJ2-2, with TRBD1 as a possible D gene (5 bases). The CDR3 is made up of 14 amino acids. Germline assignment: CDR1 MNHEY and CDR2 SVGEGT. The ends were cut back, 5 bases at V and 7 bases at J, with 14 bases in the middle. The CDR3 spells CASSRGAAIGELFF. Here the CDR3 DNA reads TGTGCCAGCAGTCGTGGGGCGGCGATCGGGGAGCTGTTTTTT.

The CDR3 protein is CASSIDHGTGGLLSYTF. The CDR3 DNA is TGTGCCAGTAGTATAGATCACGGGACAGGGGGTTTACTGAGCTACACCTTC. V is TRBV19 and J is TRBJ1-2; TRBD1 agrees at 11 bases. Per germline, CDR1 LNHDA and CDR2 SQIVND (reference sequence). The length of the CDR3 is 17 residues. The V gene end was trimmed by 0 bases and the J gene end by 9 bases; junction bases not matched to a gene: 12.

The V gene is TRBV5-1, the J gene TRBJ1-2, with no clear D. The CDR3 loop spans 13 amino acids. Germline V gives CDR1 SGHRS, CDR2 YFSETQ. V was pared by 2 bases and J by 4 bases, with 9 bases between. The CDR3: CASSFQDSYGYTF. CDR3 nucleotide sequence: TGCGCCAGCAGCTTCCAGGATAGCTATGGCTACACCTTC.

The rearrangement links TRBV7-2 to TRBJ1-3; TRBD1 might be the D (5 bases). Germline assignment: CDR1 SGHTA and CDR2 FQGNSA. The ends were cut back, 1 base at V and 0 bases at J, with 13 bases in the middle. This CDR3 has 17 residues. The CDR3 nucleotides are TGTGCCAGCAGCTTAGTTGGGGCCCTACCCTCTGGAAACACCATATATTTT. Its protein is CASSLVGALPSGNTIYF.

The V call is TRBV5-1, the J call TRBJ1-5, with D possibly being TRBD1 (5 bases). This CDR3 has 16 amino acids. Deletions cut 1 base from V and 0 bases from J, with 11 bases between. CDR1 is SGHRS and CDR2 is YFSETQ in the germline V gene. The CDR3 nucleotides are TGCGCCAGCAGCTTGAAGAGGGGACTTAGCAATCAGCCCCAGCATTTT. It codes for CASSLKRGLSNQPQHF. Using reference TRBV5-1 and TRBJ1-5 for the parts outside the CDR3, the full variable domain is KAGVTQTPRYLIKTRGQQVTLSCSPISGHRSVSWYQQTPGQGLQFLFEYFSETQRNKGNFPGRFSGRQFSNSRSEMNVSTLELGDSALYLCASSLKRGLSNQPQHFGDGTRLSIL.

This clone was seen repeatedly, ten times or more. The CDR3 DNA reads TGTGCCAGCAGTGCAGGGTCTGACACCGGGGAGCTGTTTTTT. Its protein is CASSAGSDTGELFF. The chain employs TRBV6-4 and TRBJ2-2, with D perhaps matching TRBD1 (5 bases). Germline CDR1 is MRHNA and CDR2 is SNTAGT. The length of the CDR3 is 14 residues. Trimming left V 4 bases short and J 3 bases short, with 9 bases between.

This chain's CDR3 is CASSLFAYEQYF. In DNA, the CDR3 is TGTGCCAGCAGCTTGTTCGCCTACGAGCAGTACTTC. The genes are TRBV5-6 and TRBJ2-7; unclear D gene. V dropped 1 base and J dropped 2 bases, with 4 bases sitting between them. Germline CDR1 is SGHDT and CDR2 is YYEEEE. The CDR3 contains 12 residues.

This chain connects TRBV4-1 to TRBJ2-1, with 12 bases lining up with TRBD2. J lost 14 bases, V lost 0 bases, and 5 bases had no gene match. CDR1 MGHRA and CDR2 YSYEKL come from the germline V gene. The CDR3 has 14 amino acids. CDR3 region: CASSQEGGLAGKFF. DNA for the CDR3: TGCGCCAGCAGCCAAGAAGGAGGACTAGCGGGGAAGTTCTTC.

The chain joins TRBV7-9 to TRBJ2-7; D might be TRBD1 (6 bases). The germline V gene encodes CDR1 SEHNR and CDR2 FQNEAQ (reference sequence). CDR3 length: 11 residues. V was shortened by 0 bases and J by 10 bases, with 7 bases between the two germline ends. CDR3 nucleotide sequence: TGTGCCAGCAGCTTAGCGGACAGACAGTACTTC. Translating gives CASSLADRQYF.

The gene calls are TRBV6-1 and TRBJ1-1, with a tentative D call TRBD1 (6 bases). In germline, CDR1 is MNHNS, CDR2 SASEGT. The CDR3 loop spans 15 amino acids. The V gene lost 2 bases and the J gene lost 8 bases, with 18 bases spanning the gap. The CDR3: CASSEFGWQGREAFF. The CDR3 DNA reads TGTGCCAGCAGTGAATTTGGTTGGCAGGGGCGCGAAGCTTTCTTT.

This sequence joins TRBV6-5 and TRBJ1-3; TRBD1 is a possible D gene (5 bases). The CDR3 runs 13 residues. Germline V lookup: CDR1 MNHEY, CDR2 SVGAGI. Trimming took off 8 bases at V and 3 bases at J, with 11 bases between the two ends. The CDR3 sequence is CASGGFGGNTIYF. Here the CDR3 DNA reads TGTGCCAGCGGGGGGTTTGGTGGAAACACCATATATTTT.

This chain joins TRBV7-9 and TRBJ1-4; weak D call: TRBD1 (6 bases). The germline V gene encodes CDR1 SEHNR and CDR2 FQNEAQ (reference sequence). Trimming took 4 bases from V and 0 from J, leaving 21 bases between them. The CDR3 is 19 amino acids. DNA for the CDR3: TGTGCCAGCAGCTCCTCCGGAGACAGGCCCGATACAACTAATGAAAAACTGTTTTTT. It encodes CASSSSGDRPDTTNEKLFF.

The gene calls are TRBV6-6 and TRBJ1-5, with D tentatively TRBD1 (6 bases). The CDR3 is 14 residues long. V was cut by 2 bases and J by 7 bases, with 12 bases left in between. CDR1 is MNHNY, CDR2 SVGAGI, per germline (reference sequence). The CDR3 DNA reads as TGTGCCAGCAGTTACCGGACAGAATCCCAGCCCCAGCATTTT. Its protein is CASSYRTESQPQHF.

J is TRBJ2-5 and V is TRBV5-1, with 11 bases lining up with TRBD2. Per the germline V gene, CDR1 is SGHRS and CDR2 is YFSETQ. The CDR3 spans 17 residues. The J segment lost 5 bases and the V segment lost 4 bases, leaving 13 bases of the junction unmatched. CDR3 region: CASSPLAGVPVGETQYF. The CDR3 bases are TGCGCCAGCAGCCCACTAGCGGGGGTCCCCGTTGGGGAGACCCAGTACTTC. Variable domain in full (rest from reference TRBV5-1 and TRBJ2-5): KAGVTQTPRYLIKTRGQQVTLSCSPISGHRSVSWYQQTPGQGLQFLFEYFSETQRNKGNFPGRFSGRQFSNSRSEMNVSTLELGDSALYLCASSPLAGVPVGETQYFGPGTRLLVL.

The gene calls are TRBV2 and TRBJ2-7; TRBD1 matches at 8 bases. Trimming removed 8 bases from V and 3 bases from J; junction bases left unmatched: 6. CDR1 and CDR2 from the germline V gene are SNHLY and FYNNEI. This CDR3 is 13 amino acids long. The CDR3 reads CASCPGQDYEQYF. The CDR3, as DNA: TGTGCCAGCTGCCCGGGACAGGACTACGAGCAGTACTTC.

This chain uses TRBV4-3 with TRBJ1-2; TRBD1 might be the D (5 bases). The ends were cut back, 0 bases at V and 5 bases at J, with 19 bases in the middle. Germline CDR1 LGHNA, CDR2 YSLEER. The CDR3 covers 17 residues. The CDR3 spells CASSQERDGGRGYGYTF. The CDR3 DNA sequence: TGCGCCAGCAGCCAAGAAAGGGACGGGGGGAGAGGGTATGGCTACACCTTC.

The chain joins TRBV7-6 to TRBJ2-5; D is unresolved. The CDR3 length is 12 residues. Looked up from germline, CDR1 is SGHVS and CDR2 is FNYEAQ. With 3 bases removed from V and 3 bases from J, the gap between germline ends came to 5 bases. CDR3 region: CASSFQEETQYF. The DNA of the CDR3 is TGTGCCAGCAGCTTCCAGGAAGAGACCCAGTACTTC.

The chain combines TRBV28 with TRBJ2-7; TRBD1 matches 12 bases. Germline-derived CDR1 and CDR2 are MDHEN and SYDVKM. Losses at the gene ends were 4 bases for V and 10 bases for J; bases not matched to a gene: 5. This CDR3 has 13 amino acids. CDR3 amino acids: CASSYRDRGHQYF. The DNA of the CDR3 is TGTGCCAGCAGTTACCGGGACAGGGGGCATCAGTACTTC.

The CDR3 here is CASSHRLATDTQYF. The CDR3 DNA sequence: TGTGCCAGCAGCCATCGGCTAGCTACAGATACGCAGTATTTT. The V gene is TRBV3-1 (or the pseudogene TRBV3-2), the J gene TRBJ2-3; a weak D match, TRBD2 (5 bases). The CDR3 runs to 14 residues. Trimming took 3 bases from V and 3 from J, leaving 10 bases between them. The germline gives CDR1 LGHDT, CDR2 YNNKEL (reference sequence).

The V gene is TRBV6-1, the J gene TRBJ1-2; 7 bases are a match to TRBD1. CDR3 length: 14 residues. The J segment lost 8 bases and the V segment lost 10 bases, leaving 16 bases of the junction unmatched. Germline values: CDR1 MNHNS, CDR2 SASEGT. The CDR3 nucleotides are TGTGCCACCCCCCTCGACAGGGACTTTACCGGCTACACCTTC. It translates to CATPLDRDFTGYTF.

Here the CDR3 reads CASSLVRGKNEKLFF. The CDR3 nucleotides read TGTGCCAGCAGCTTAGTCAGGGGGAAAAATGAAAAACTGTTTTTT. The rearrangement links TRBV11-2 to TRBJ1-4; 7 bases align to TRBD1. V trimming: 1 base; J trimming: 5 bases; junction bases outside the gene matches: 4. The CDR3 consists of 15 residues. The V gene's germline CDR1 is SGHAT and CDR2 FQNNGV.

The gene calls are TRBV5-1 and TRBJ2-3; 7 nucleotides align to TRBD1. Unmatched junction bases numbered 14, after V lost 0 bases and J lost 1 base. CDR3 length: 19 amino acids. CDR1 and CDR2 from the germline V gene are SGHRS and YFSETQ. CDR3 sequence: CASSLGRLGVDRGTDTQYF. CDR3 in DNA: TGCGCCAGCAGCTTGGGGAGGTTGGGGGTAGACAGGGGCACAGATACGCAGTATTTT. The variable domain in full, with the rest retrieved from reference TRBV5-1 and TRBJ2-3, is KAGVTQTPRYLIKTRGQQVTLSCSPISGHRSVSWYQQTPGQGLQFLFEYFSETQRNKGNFPGRFSGRQFSNSRSEMNVSTLELGDSALYLCASSLGRLGVDRGTDTQYFGPGTRLTVL.

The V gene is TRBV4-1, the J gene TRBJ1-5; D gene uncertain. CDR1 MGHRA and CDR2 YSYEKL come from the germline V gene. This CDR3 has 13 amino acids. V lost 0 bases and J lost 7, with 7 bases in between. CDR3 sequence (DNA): TGCGCCAGCAGCCAAGATATCGGGCAGCCCCAGCATTTT. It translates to CASSQDIGQPQHF.

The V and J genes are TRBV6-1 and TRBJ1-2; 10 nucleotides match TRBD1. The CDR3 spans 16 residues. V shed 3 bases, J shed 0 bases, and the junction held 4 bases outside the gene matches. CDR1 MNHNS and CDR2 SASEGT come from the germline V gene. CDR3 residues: CASSEVGQGTNYGYTF. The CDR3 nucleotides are TGTGCCAGCAGTGAGGTGGGACAGGGGACTAACTATGGCTACACCTTC.

This chain's CDR3 is CASSGDSWGTEAFF. The CDR3 DNA is TGTGCCAGCAGTGGGGACAGTTGGGGCACTGAAGCTTTCTTT. This chain uses TRBV6-6 with TRBJ1-1; 7 bases match TRBD1. From germline, CDR1 is MNHNY and CDR2 SVGAGI (reference sequence). The trim removed 5 bases at V and 4 bases at J, leaving 7 bases unmatched. The CDR3 contains 14 residues.

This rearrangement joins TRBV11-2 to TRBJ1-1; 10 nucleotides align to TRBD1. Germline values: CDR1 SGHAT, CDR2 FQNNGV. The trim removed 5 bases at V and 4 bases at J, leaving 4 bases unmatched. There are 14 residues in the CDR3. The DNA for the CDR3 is TGTGCCAGCAGCCCAAGGACAGGGGGCACTGAAGCTTTCTTT. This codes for CASSPRTGGTEAFF.